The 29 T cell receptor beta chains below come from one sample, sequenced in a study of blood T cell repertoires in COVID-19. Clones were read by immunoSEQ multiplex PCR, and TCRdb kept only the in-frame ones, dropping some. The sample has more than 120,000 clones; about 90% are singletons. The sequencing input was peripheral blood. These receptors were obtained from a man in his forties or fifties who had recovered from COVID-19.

The CDR3 DNA follows: TGTGCCAGCAGTTATATCGGGGGGGCTAGTACAGATACGCAGTATTTT. Residues: CASSYIGGASTDTQYF. The rearrangement links TRBV6-9 to TRBJ2-3; TRBD2 aligns across 8 bases. The CDR3 has 16 residues. Germline CDR1 reads MNHGY; CDR2 reads SVAAGI. The junction had 7 bases not matched to a gene; V was cut back by 2 bases and J by 3 bases.

The CDR3 spells CASSESGNAREAFF. CDR3 bases: TGCGCCAGCAGTGAATCCGGGAACGCCAGAGAAGCTTTCTTT. This sequence joins TRBV10-1 and TRBJ1-1; D unresolved. CDR1 and CDR2 from the germline V gene are WNHNN and SYGVQD (reference sequence). This CDR3 spans 14 amino acids. V was shortened by 3 bases and J by 8 bases, with 16 bases between the two germline ends.

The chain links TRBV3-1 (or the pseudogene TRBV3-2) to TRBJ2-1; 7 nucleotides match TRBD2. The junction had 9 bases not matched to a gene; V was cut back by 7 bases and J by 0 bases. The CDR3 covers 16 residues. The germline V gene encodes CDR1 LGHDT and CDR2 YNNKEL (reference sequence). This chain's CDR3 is CASTGGPSISYNEQFF. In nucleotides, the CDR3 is TGTGCCAGCACGGGGGGACCCTCTATCTCCTACAATGAGCAGTTCTTC.

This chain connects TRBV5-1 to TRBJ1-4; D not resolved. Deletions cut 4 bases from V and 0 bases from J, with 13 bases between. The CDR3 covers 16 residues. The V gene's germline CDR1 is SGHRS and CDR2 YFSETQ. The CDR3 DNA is TGCGCCAGCAGCGTTGGGCCTCCGACAACTAATGAAAAACTGTTTTTT. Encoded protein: CASSVGPPTTNEKLFF.

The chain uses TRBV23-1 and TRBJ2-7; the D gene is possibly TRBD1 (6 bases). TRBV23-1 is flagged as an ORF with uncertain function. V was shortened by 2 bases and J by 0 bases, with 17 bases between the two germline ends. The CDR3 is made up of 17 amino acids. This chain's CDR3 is CASSQKTIGTSSYEQYF. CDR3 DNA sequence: TGCGCCAGCAGTCAAAAAACTATCGGGACATCCTCCTACGAGCAGTACTTC.

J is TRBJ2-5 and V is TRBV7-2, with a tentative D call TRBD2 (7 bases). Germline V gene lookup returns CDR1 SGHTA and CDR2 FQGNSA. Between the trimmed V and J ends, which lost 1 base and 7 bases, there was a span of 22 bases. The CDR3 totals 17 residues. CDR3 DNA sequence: TGTGCCAGCAGCTTAGTGGGGGGGAGCAGGGGAAGCGGGACCCAGTACTTC. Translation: CASSLVGGSRGSGTQYF.

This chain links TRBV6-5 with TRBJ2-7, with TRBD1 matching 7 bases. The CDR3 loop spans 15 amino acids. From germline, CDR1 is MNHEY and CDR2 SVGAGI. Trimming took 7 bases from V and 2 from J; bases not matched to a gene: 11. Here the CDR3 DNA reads TGTGCCAGCAACCTAGGGGACAGAATACCCTACGAGCAGTACTTC. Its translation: CASNLGDRIPYEQYF.

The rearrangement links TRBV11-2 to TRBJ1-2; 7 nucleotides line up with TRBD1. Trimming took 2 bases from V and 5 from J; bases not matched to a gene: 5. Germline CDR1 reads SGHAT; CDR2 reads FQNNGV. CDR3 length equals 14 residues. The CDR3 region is CASSLQGTAYGYTF. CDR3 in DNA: TGTGCCAGCAGCTTACAAGGGACAGCTTATGGCTACACCTTC.

The CDR3 coding sequence is TGCGCCAGCATGGGCCCGGAAGAAAAACTGTTTTTT. Its translation is CASMGPEEKLFF. This chain links TRBV5-1 with TRBJ1-4; D is ambiguous. Per germline, CDR1 SGHRS and CDR2 YFSETQ. The CDR3 is made up of 12 amino acids. Trimming shortened V by 6 bases and J by 8 bases, and 11 bases separated the two germline ends.

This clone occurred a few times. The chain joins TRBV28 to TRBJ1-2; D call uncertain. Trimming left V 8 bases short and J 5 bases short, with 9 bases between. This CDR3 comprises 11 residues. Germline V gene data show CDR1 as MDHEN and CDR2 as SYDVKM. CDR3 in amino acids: CASEVGYGYTF. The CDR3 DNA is TGTGCCAGCGAGGTCGGTTATGGCTACACCTTC.

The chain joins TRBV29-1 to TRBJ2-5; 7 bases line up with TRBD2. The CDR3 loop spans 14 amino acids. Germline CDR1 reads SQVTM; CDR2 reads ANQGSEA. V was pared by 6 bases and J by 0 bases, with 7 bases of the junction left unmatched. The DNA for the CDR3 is TGCAGCGTCGATTCGCGGGGGAACCAAGAGACCCAGTACTTC. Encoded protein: CSVDSRGNQETQYF.

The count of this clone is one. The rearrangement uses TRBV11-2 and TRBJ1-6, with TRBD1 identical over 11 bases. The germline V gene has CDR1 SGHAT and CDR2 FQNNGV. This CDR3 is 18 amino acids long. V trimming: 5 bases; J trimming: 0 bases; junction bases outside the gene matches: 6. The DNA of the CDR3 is TGTGCCAGCAGCAAAGGACAGGGGGCCGGCTCCTATAATTCACCCCTCCACTTT. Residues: CASSKGQGAGSYNSPLHF.

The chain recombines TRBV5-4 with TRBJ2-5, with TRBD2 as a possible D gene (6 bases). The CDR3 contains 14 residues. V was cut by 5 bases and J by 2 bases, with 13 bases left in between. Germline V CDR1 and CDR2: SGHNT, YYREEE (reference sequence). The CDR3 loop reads CASRPRGTQETQYF. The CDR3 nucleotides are TGTGCCAGCAGGCCACGGGGGACTCAAGAGACCCAGTACTTC.

CDR3 loop: CASSLGANQPQHF. The CDR3 bases are TGTGCCAGCAGCTTGGGGGCCAATCAGCCCCAGCATTTT. The V gene is TRBV5-6, the J gene TRBJ1-5; D is uncertain. CDR3 size: 13 residues. Germline V gene data show CDR1 as SGHDT and CDR2 as YYEEEE. The V gene lost 0 bases and the J gene lost 3 bases, with 4 bases spanning the gap.

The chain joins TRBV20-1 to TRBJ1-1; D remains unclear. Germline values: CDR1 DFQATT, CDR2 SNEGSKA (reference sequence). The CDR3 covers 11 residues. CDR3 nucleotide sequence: TGCAGCGGAGGGCTGAACACTGAAGCTTTCTTT. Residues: CSGGLNTEAFF.

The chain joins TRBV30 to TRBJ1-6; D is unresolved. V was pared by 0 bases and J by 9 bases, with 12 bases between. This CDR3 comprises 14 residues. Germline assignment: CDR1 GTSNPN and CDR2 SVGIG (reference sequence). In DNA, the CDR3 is TGTGCCTGGAGTGTAGTTGCGGGGATTTCACCCCTCCACTTT. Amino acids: CAWSVVAGISPLHF. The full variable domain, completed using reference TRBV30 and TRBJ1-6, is SQTIHQWPATLVQPVGSPLSLECTVEGTSNPNLYWYRQAAGRGLQLLFYSVGIGQISSEVPQNLSASRPQDRQFILSSKKLLLSDSGFYLCAWSVVAGISPLHFGNGTRLTVT.

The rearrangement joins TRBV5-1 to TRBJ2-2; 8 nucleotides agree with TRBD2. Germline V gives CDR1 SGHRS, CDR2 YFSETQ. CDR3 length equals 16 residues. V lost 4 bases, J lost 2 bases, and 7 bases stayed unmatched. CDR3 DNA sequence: TGCGCCAGCAGCGCGATAGCGGGGACTAACACCGGGGAGCTGTTTTTT. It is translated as CASSAIAGTNTGELFF.

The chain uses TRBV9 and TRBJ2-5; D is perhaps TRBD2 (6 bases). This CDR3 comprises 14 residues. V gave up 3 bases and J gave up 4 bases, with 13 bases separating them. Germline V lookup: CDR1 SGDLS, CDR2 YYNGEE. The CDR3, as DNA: TGTGCCAGCAGCGCGGCTTCTAGCGCAGAGACCCAGTACTTC. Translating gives CASSAASSAETQYF.

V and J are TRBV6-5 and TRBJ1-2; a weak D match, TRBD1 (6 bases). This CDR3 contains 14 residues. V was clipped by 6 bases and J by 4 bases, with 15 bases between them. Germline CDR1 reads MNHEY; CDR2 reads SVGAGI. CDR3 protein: CASSQDSRVYGYTF. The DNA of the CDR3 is TGTGCCAGCAGCCAGGACAGCAGAGTCTATGGCTACACCTTC.

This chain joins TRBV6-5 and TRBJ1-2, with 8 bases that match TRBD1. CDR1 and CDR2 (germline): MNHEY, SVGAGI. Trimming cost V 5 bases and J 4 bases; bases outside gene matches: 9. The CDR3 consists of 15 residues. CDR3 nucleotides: TGTGCCAGCAGTCTAAGGACAGGGTCTGTCTATGGCTACACCTTC. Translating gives CASSLRTGSVYGYTF.

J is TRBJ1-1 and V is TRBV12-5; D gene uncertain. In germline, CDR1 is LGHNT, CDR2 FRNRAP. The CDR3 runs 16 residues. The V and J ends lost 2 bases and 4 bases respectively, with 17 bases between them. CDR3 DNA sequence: TGTGCTAGTGGTTTGTCAACGGGAGGAATAGTCACTGAAGCTTTCTTT. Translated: CASGLSTGGIVTEAFF.

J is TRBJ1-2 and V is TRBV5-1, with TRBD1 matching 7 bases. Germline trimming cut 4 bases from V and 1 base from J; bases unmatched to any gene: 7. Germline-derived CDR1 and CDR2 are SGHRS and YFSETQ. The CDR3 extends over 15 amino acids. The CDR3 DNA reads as TGCGCCAGCAGCCCGACAGGGTGGGGTAACTATGGCTACACCTTC. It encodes CASSPTGWGNYGYTF.

CDR3 loop: CASSAATSGTNTGELFF. CDR3 in DNA: TGTGCCAGCAGCGCCGCTACTAGCGGCACGAACACCGGGGAGCTGTTTTTT. The gene calls are TRBV5-4 and TRBJ2-2; 8 nucleotides match TRBD2. V gave up 4 bases and J gave up 0 bases; unmatched junction bases: 8. The CDR3 extends over 17 amino acids. Germline CDR1 and CDR2: SGHNT and YYREEE (reference sequence).

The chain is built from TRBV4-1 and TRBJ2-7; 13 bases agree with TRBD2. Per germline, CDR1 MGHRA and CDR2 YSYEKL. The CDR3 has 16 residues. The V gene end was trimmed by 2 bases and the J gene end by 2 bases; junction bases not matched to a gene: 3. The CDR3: CASSQPGTSGTYEQYF. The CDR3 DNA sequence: TGCGCCAGCAGCCAACCCGGGACTAGCGGGACCTACGAGCAGTACTTC.

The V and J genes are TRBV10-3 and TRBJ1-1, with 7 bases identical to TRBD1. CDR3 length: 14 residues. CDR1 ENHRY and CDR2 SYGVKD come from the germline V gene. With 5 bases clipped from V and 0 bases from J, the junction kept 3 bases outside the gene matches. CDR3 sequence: CAISRGPMNTEAFF. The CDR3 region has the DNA TGTGCCATCAGTAGGGGGCCAATGAACACTGAAGCTTTCTTT.

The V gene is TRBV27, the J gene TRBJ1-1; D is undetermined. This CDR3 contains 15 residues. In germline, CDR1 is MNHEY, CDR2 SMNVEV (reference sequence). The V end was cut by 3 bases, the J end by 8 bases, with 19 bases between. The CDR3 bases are TGTGCCAGCAGTTTGCAACCCGGGAGAACTGGGGAAGCTTTCTTT. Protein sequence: CASSLQPGRTGEAFF.

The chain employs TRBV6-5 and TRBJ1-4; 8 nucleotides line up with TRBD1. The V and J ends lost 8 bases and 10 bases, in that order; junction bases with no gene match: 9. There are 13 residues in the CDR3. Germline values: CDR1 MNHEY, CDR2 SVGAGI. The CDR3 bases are TGTGCCAGCCGGAGGGAGGGGACAGGAAAACTGTTTTTT. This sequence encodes CASRREGTGKLFF.

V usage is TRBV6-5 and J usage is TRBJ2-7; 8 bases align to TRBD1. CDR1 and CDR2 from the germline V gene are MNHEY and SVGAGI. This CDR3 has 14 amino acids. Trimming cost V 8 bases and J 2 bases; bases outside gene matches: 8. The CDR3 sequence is CASGAGQVTYEQYF. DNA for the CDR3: TGTGCCAGCGGGGCGGGACAGGTTACCTACGAGCAGTACTTC.

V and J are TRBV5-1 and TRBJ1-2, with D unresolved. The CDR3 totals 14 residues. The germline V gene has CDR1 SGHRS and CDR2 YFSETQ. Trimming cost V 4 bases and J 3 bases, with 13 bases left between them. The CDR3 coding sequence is TGCGCCAGCAGCCCCGGCGGGGAGTACTATGGCTACACCTTC. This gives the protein CASSPGGEYYGYTF.